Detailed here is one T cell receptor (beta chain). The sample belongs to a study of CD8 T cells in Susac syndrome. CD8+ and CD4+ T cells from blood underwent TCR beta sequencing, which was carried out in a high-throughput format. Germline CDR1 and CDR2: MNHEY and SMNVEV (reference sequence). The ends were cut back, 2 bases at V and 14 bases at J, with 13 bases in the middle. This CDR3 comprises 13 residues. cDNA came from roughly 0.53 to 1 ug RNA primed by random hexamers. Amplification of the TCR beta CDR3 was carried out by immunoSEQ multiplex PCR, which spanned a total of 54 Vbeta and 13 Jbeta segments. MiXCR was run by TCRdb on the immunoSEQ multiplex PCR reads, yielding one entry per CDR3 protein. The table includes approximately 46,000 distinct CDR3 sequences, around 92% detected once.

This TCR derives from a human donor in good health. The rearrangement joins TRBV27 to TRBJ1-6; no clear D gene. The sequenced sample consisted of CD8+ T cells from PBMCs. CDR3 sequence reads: CASSLEPPRTLHF. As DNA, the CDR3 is TGTGCCAGCAGTTTAGAACCGCCCAGAACCCTCCACTTT.